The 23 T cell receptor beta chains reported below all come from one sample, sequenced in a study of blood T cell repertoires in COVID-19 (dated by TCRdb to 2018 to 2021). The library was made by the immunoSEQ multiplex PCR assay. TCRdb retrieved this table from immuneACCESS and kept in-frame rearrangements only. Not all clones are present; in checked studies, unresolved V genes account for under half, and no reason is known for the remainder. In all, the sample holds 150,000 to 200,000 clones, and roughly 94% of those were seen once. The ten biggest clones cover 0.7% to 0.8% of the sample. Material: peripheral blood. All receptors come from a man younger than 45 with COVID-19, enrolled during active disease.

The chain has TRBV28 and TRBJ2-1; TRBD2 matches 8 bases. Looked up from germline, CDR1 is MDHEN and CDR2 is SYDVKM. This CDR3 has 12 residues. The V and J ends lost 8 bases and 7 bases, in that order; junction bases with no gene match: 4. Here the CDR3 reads CASRGGRNEQFF. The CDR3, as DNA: TGTGCCAGCCGGGGGGGCAGAAATGAGCAGTTCTTC.

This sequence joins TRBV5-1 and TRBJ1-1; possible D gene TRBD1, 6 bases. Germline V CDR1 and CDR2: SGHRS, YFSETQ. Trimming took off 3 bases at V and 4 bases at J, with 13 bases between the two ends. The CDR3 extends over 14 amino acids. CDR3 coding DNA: TGCGCCAGCAGCTCGGACCAAGGGGGCACTGAAGCTTTCTTT. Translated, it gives CASSSDQGGTEAFF.

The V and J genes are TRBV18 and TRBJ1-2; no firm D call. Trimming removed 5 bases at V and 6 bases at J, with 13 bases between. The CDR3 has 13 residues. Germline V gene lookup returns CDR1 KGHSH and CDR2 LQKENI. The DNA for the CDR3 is TGTGCCAGCTCATCCGACTCCCCCAATGGCTACACCTTC. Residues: CASSSDSPNGYTF.

The DNA for the CDR3 is TGCGCCAGCAGCCCTAGTTGGGGGCAGACCGGGGAGCTGTTTTTT. Amino acids: CASSPSWGQTGELFF. V and J are TRBV5-1 and TRBJ2-2; D is perhaps TRBD1 (6 bases). The CDR3 covers 15 residues. Trimming removed 4 bases from V and 5 bases from J, with 15 bases in between. The germline gives CDR1 SGHRS, CDR2 YFSETQ. Filled out from reference TRBV5-1 and TRBJ2-2, the complete variable domain reads KAGVTQTPRYLIKTRGQQVTLSCSPISGHRSVSWYQQTPGQGLQFLFEYFSETQRNKGNFPGRFSGRQFSNSRSEMNVSTLELGDSALYLCASSPSWGQTGELFFGEGSRLTVL.

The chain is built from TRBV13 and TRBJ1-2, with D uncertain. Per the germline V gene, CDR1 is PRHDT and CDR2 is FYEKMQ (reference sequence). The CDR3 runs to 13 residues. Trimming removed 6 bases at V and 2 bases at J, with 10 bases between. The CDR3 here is CASSPRQNYGYTF. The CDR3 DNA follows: TGTGCCAGCAGTCCCAGACAAAACTATGGCTACACCTTC.

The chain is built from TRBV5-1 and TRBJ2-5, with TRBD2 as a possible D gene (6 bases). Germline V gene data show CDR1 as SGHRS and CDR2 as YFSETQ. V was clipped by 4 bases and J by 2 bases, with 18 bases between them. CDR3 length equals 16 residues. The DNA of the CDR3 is TGCGCCAGCAGCCCCTGGAGGGGACCCCTTCAAGAGACCCAGTACTTC. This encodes CASSPWRGPLQETQYF.

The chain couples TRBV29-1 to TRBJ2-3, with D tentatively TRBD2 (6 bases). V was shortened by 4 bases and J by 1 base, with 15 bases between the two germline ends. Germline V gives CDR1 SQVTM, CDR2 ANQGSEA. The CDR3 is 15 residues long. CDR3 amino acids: CSVALGGLGTDTQYF. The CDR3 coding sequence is TGCAGCGTTGCGCTTGGGGGGTTGGGCACAGATACGCAGTATTTT.

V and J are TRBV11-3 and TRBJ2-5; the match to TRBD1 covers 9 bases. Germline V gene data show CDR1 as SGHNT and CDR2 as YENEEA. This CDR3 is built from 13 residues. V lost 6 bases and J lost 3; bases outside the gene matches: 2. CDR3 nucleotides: TGTGCCAGCAGTTGGACAGGGGAAGAGACCCAGTACTTC. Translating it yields CASSWTGEETQYF.

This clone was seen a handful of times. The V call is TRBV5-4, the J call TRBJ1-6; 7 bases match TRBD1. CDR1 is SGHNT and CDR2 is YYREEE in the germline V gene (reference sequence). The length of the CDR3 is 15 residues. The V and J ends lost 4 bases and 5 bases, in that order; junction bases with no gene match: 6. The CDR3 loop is CASSLTGLNNSPLHF. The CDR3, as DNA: TGTGCCAGCAGCCTGACAGGGCTAAATAATTCACCCCTCCACTTT.

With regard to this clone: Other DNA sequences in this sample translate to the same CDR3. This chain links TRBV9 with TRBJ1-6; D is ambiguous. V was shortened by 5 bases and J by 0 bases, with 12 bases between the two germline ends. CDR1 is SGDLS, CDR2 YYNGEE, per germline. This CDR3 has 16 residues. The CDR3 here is CASSATASSYNSPLHF. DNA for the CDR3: TGTGCCAGCAGTGCTACAGCAAGCTCCTATAATTCACCCCTCCACTTT.

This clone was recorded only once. DNA of the CDR3: TGTGCCAGCAGCCCCCGAGGTAGCGGGGGCCGCTCCTACAATGAGCAGTTCTTC. Translated: CASSPRGSGGRSYNEQFF. V gene TRBV7-3 combines with J gene TRBJ2-1, with TRBD2 matching over 9 bases. This CDR3 has 18 residues. V shed 5 bases and J 0 bases; nucleotides not matched to a gene: 11. Per germline, CDR1 SGHTA and CDR2 FQGTGA.

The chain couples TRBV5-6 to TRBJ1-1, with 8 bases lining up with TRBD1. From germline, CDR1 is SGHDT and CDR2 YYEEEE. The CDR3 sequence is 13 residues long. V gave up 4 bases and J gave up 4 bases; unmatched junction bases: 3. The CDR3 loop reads CASSEQGVTEAFF. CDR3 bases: TGTGCCAGCAGCGAACAGGGGGTCACTGAAGCTTTCTTT.

CDR3 loop: CASSEYREPNYGYTF. CDR3 nucleotides: TGTGCCAGCTCAGAGTACAGGGAGCCTAACTATGGCTACACCTTC. The V and J genes are TRBV18 and TRBJ1-2, with D possibly TRBD1 on 6 matching bases. Trimming pared 5 bases from V and 0 bases from J, leaving 13 bases between. The CDR3 spans 15 residues. In germline, CDR1 is KGHSH, CDR2 LQKENI.

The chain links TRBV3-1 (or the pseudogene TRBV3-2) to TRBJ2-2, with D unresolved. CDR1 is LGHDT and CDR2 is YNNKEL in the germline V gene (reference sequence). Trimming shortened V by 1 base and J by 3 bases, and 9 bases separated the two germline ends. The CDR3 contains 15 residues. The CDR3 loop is CASSQVQQHTGELFF. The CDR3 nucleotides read TGTGCCAGCAGCCAAGTACAACAGCACACCGGGGAGCTGTTTTTT.

The CDR3 region has the DNA TGTGCCAGTAGTATAGGGGTCCTTAGCGGCAATCAGCCCCAGCATTTT. This codes for CASSIGVLSGNQPQHF. V usage is TRBV19 and J usage is TRBJ1-5; D gene unclear. Germline V gene data show CDR1 as LNHDA and CDR2 as SQIVND (reference sequence). The CDR3 is 16 amino acids. The ends were cut back, 1 base at V and 2 bases at J, with 12 bases in the middle.

This CDR3 reads CASSLAGIGANVLTF. In DNA, the CDR3 is TGTGCCAGCAGCTTGGCGGGAATTGGGGCCAACGTCCTGACTTTC. The chain joins TRBV5-4 to TRBJ2-6, with D possibly TRBD2 on 5 matching bases. The CDR3 consists of 15 residues. Trimming removed 0 bases at V and 3 bases at J, with 7 bases between. CDR1 is SGHNT, CDR2 YYREEE, per germline (reference sequence).

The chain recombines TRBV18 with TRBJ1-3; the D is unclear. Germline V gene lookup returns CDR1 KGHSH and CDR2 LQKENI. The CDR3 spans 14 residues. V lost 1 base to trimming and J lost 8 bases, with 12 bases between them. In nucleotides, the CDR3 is TGTGCCAGCTCACCACTACTCGGCGGTGACACCATATATTTT. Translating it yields CASSPLLGGDTIYF.

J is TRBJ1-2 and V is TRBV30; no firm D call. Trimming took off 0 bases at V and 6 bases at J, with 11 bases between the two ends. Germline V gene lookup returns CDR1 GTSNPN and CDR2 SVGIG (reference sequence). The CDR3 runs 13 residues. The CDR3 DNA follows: TGTGCCTGGAGTGTAGCCGGGAGGCATGGCTACACCTTC. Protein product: CAWSVAGRHGYTF.

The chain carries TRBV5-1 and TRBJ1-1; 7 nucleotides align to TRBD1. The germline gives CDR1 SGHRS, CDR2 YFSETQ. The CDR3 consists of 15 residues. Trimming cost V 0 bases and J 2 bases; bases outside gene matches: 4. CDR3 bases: TGCGCCAGCAGCTTGGATCGGACAGGTAACACTGAAGCTTTCTTT. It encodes CASSLDRTGNTEAFF.

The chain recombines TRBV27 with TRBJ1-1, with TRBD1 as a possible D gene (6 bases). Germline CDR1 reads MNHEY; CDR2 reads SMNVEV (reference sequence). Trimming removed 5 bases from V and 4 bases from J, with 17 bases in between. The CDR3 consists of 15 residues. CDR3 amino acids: CASSPPRGQITEAFF. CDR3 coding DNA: TGTGCCAGCAGTCCCCCCCGCGGACAGATCACTGAAGCTTTCTTT.

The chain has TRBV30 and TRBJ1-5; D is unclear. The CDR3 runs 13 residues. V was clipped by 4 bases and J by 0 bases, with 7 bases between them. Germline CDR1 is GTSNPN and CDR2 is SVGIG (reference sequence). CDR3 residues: CAWNTDSNQPQHF. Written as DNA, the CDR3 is TGTGCCTGGAACACCGATAGCAATCAGCCCCAGCATTTT.

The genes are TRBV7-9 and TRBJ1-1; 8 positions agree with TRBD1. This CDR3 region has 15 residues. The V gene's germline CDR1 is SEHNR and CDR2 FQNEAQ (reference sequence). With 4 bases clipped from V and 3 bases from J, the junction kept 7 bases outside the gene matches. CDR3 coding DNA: TGTGCCAGCAGCTCGGCCGACAGGGGCTACACTGAAGCTTTCTTT. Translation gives CASSSADRGYTEAFF.

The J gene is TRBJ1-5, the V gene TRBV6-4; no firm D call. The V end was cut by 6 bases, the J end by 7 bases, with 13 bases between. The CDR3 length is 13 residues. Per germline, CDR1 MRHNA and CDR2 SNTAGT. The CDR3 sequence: CASRVPRGQPQHF. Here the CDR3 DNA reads TGTGCCAGCAGGGTCCCCCGCGGGCAGCCCCAGCATTTT.